This TCR beta chain is drawn from a study of T cells in Graves' hyperthyroidism and ophthalmopathy. The CDR3 regions of TCR beta were amplified from RNA transcripts. The primer set for the first-round RT-PCR of the TCR CDR3 was HTBI. From the multiplex PCR reads, TCRdb called clonotypes with MiXCR, one entry per CDR3 protein. This table holds about 640,000 distinct CDR3 sequences, less than 25% found once. Study-level findings and limits: Appearing also in blood were most of the thyroid clonotypes expanded above 0.001.

Uncontrolled infections, other autoimmune diseases, pregnancy or lactation led to exclusion of patients. This sample holds PBMCs from roughly 10 ml fresh peripheral blood. About this clonotype: Its specificity is unknown.

Sample: blood. This clonotype was obtained from a man under 40 with Graves' ophthalmopathy.

Here the CDR3 reads CASSLIPPGLAANTGELFF. The CDR3 DNA is TGTGCCAGCAGCTTAATTCCGCCGGGACTAGCGGCAAACACCGGGGAGCTGTTTTTT. This rearrangement joins TRBV7-2 to TRBJ2-2, with 11 bases identical to TRBD2. The germline V gene encodes CDR1 SGHTA and CDR2 FQGNSA. Trimming removed 2 bases from V and 2 bases from J; junction bases left unmatched: 10. The CDR3 runs to 19 residues.